This is a list of T cell receptor beta chains from one sample in a study of T cells in Graves' hyperthyroidism and ophthalmopathy. TCRdb redid the calling of the multiplex PCR reads with MiXCR, one entry per CDR3 protein. The sample holds about 290,000 distinct CDR3 sequences, approximately 18% seen once. The specimen was blood. These receptors came from a man aged 50 to 60 with Graves' ophthalmopathy. Each CDR3 is given with its conserved first and last residue. Fields, in order: V gene, clone size, D gene, J gene, CDR3 DNA, CDR3 protein. D genes are given only for firm matches. A row's size may be missing; if present it is once, few, many or a size class.

v_call: TRBV18
clone_size: NA
d_call: NA
j_call: TRBJ2-5
cdr3_nt: TGTGCCAGCTCACCCCGACCGGGGGCGCAAGAGACCCAGTACTTC
cdr3_aa: CASSPRPGAQETQYF

v_call: TRBV5-1
clone_size: NA
d_call: TRBD1
j_call: TRBJ2-3
cdr3_nt: TGCGCCAGCAGCTTAGGGACAGGAGCCACAGATACGCAGTATTTT
cdr3_aa: CASSLGTGATDTQYF

v_call: TRBV30
clone_size: few
d_call: TRBD2
j_call: TRBJ2-3
cdr3_nt: TGTGCCTGGACCCCATTAGCGGGAGGCACAGATACGCAGTATTTT
cdr3_aa: CAWTPLAGGTDTQYF

v_call: TRBV9
clone_size: NA
d_call: TRBD2
j_call: TRBJ2-1
cdr3_nt: TGTGCCAGCAGCGCCCGGACTAGCGGGGACAATGAGCAGTTCTTC
cdr3_aa: CASSARTSGDNEQFF

v_call: TRBV5-8
clone_size: many
d_call: NA
j_call: TRBJ1-2
cdr3_nt: TGTGCCAGCAGCTTGGGGGCCGAGAACTATGGCTACACCTTC
cdr3_aa: CASSLGAENYGYTF

v_call: TRBV7-9
clone_size: few
d_call: NA
j_call: TRBJ1-2
cdr3_nt: TGTGCCTGGAACGGACGGGACTTCGATGGCTACACCTTC
cdr3_aa: CAWNGRDFDGYTF

v_call: TRBV5-4
clone_size: many
d_call: NA
j_call: TRBJ1-1
cdr3_nt: TGTGCCAGCAGCTTGGATGGGGGCGCGAACACTGAAGCTTTCTTT
cdr3_aa: CASSLDGGANTEAFF

v_call: TRBV29-1
clone_size: NA
d_call: NA
j_call: TRBJ2-2
cdr3_nt: TGCAGCGTTGCATTTCTAACGAACACCGGGGAGCTGTTTTTT
cdr3_aa: CSVAFLTNTGELFF

v_call: TRBV3-1
clone_size: many
d_call: TRBD1
j_call: TRBJ1-1
cdr3_nt: TGTGCCAGCAGCCAAGAACGCGGGACAGGGGGCCAGAAGATGAACACTGAAGCTTTCTTT
cdr3_aa: CASSQERGTGGQKMNTEAFF

v_call: TRBV28
clone_size: few
d_call: TRBD1
j_call: TRBJ1-6
cdr3_nt: TGTGCCAGCAGGATTCCAGGGACAGGGAATTCACCCCTCCACTTT
cdr3_aa: CASRIPGTGNSPLHF

v_call: TRBV7-8
clone_size: many
d_call: NA
j_call: TRBJ2-7
cdr3_nt: TGTGCCAGCAGCTCACCGGGACACTCAATCTACGAGCAGTACTTC
cdr3_aa: CASSSPGHSIYEQYF

v_call: TRBV28
clone_size: many
d_call: TRBD1
j_call: TRBJ2-7
cdr3_nt: TGTGCCAGCAGTTTGGCTGGGACAGGGGGCGGGGAGCAGTACTTC
cdr3_aa: CASSLAGTGGGEQYF

v_call: TRBV20-1
clone_size: many
d_call: TRBD1
j_call: TRBJ2-1
cdr3_nt: TGCAGTGCTAGAGAAGGGCAGGGGGCCCACAATGAGCAGTTCTTC
cdr3_aa: CSAREGQGAHNEQFF

v_call: TRBV5-4
clone_size: few
d_call: NA
j_call: TRBJ2-5
cdr3_nt: TGTGCCAGCAGCCCACAGGCAACACAAGAGACCCAGTACTTC
cdr3_aa: CASSPQATQETQYF

v_call: TRBV6-1
clone_size: once
d_call: NA
j_call: TRBJ2-2
cdr3_nt: TGTGCCAGCAGTGAAAGGGGACGGATCGGGGAGCTGTTTTTT
cdr3_aa: CASSERGRIGELFF

v_call: TRBV7-8
clone_size: many
d_call: NA
j_call: TRBJ1-1
cdr3_nt: TGTGCCAGCAGTTTTCCCAGGGGATTGAACACTGAAGCTTTCTTT
cdr3_aa: CASSFPRGLNTEAFF

v_call: TRBV4-3
clone_size: NA
d_call: TRBD1
j_call: TRBJ2-3
cdr3_nt: TGCGCCAGCAGCCAAGATCTGGTCAAGGACAGGAGCACAGATACGCAGTATTTT
cdr3_aa: CASSQDLVKDRSTDTQYF

v_call: TRBV20-1
clone_size: NA
d_call: TRBD1
j_call: TRBJ1-5
cdr3_nt: TGCAGTGCTAGAGTAGGGGGCAGCTCACAGCCCCAGCATTTT
cdr3_aa: CSARVGGSSQPQHF

v_call: TRBV12-3/TRBV12-4
clone_size: NA
d_call: TRBD1
j_call: TRBJ1-5
cdr3_nt: TGTGCCAGCAGCGTAGAGGGACAGGGCCATCAGCCCCAGCATTTT
cdr3_aa: CASSVEGQGHQPQHF

v_call: TRBV7-9
clone_size: NA
d_call: TRBD2
j_call: TRBJ2-1
cdr3_nt: TGTGCCAGCAGCCCCATAGCGGGCGGACTGTACAATGAGCAGTTCTTC
cdr3_aa: CASSPIAGGLYNEQFF

v_call: TRBV28
clone_size: many
d_call: NA
j_call: TRBJ2-7
cdr3_nt: TGTGCCAGCAGTCCCGGGACACCCTCCTACGAGCAGTACTTC
cdr3_aa: CASSPGTPSYEQYF

v_call: TRBV10-2
clone_size: NA
d_call: NA
j_call: TRBJ2-1
cdr3_nt: TGCGCCAGCAGCCATGCAGGGCAGGCGAGCTCCTACAATGAGCAGTTCTTC
cdr3_aa: CASSHAGQASSYNEQFF

v_call: TRBV20-1
clone_size: many
d_call: NA
j_call: TRBJ2-2
cdr3_nt: TGCAGTGCCAGAGGTGCGCAGGGGAGGTCGCCCGGGGAGCTGTTTTTT
cdr3_aa: CSARGAQGRSPGELFF

v_call: TRBV13
clone_size: NA
d_call: TRBD2
j_call: TRBJ2-1
cdr3_nt: TGTGCCAGCAGCCCGGCGGGGGCCTACAATGAGCAGTTCTTC
cdr3_aa: CASSPAGAYNEQFF

v_call: TRBV5-1
clone_size: many
d_call: NA
j_call: TRBJ1-2
cdr3_nt: TGCGCCAGCCGACCCGACAGTGGTCCTAGCTACACCTTC
cdr3_aa: CASRPDSGPSYTF

v_call: TRBV2
clone_size: many
d_call: TRBD1
j_call: TRBJ2-5
cdr3_nt: TGTGCCAGCAGTGTCAGGGGGCTCGGGGAGACCCAGTACTTC
cdr3_aa: CASSVRGLGETQYF

v_call: TRBV7-8
clone_size: NA
d_call: TRBD2
j_call: TRBJ2-7
cdr3_nt: TGTGCCAGCAGCCCACAAGGGAGGGCTGGCCCCGTAGGGCAGTACTTC
cdr3_aa: CASSPQGRAGPVGQYF

v_call: TRBV30
clone_size: once
d_call: NA
j_call: TRBJ2-3
cdr3_nt: TGTGCCTGGAGAGACATCAGGGGCCCCCAGTATTTT
cdr3_aa: CAWRDIRGPQYF

v_call: TRBV19
clone_size: few
d_call: NA
j_call: TRBJ1-2
cdr3_nt: TGTGCCAGTACGACTCCAGAGCGCTATGGCTACACCTTC
cdr3_aa: CASTTPERYGYTF

v_call: TRBV27
clone_size: few
d_call: NA
j_call: TRBJ1-6
cdr3_nt: TGTGCCAGCAGTTTCTCGGGGCAGAATTCACCCCTCCACTTT
cdr3_aa: CASSFSGQNSPLHF

v_call: TRBV6-1
clone_size: NA
d_call: NA
j_call: TRBJ2-2
cdr3_nt: TGTGCCAGCAGTCGCCACGTTGGGACCGGGGAGCTGTTTTTT
cdr3_aa: CASSRHVGTGELFF

v_call: TRBV2
clone_size: many
d_call: TRBD1
j_call: TRBJ1-1
cdr3_nt: TGTGCCAGCAGTGACGGGACAGGGGCCCCAGACACTGAAGCTTTCTTT
cdr3_aa: CASSDGTGAPDTEAFF

v_call: TRBV9
clone_size: many
d_call: TRBD2
j_call: TRBJ2-1
cdr3_nt: TGTGCCAGCAGCGCAAAGGGAGTAGCGGGAGGGCGGAGCTCCTACAATGAGCAGTTCTTC
cdr3_aa: CASSAKGVAGGRSSYNEQFF

v_call: TRBV30
clone_size: few
d_call: TRBD2
j_call: TRBJ2-1
cdr3_nt: TGTGCCTGGATCTCCGGGACTAGGCAGTTCTTC
cdr3_aa: CAWISGTRQFF

v_call: TRBV30
clone_size: many
d_call: NA
j_call: TRBJ1-2
cdr3_nt: TGTGCCTGGAGTAAGGGGGTCCTCCTTGGCTACACCTTC
cdr3_aa: CAWSKGVLLGYTF

v_call: TRBV24-1
clone_size: NA
d_call: NA
j_call: TRBJ2-7
cdr3_nt: TGTGCCACCAGCCACAGGGTATCCCACGAGCAGTACTTC
cdr3_aa: CATSHRVSHEQYF

v_call: TRBV5-1
clone_size: NA
d_call: NA
j_call: TRBJ2-5
cdr3_nt: TGCGCCAGCAGCGGGGGGACTCCTCAAGAGACCCAGTACTTC
cdr3_aa: CASSGGTPQETQYF

v_call: TRBV6-5
clone_size: few
d_call: TRBD1
j_call: TRBJ1-4
cdr3_nt: TGTGCCAGCAGTTACGAGGGGACAGGGGTCGAAAAACTGTTTTTT
cdr3_aa: CASSYEGTGVEKLFF

v_call: TRBV7-2
clone_size: NA
d_call: NA
j_call: TRBJ2-7
cdr3_nt: TGTGCCAGCAGCTTACCCCCTCTCAACTACGAGCAGTACTTC
cdr3_aa: CASSLPPLNYEQYF

v_call: TRBV19
clone_size: NA
d_call: NA
j_call: TRBJ2-3
cdr3_nt: TGTGCCAGTAGTATTCGGGAATGGAACACAGATACGCAGTATTTT
cdr3_aa: CASSIREWNTDTQYF

v_call: TRBV6-1
clone_size: few
d_call: NA
j_call: TRBJ1-1
cdr3_nt: TGTGCCAGCAGTGCCCTGAGAGGGCTGGATGCTTTCTTT
cdr3_aa: CASSALRGLDAFF